One and the same sample provided the 22 T cell receptor beta chains below, sequenced in a study of shared clonotypes between healthy human individuals. The protocol was immunoSEQ multiplex PCR, while the TCRdb copy is restricted to in-frame clones and leaves out a portion. The profile shows about 550,000 clones, roughly 95% of them singletons. Naive CD8 populations comprised CD45RO-negative cells positively selected for CCR7, excluding terminally differentiated effector memory CD45RA+ cells. Material: naive CD8+ T cells sorted from blood. The source is a woman aged 25 to 39 in good health.

This clone occurred once. The chain joins TRBV2 to TRBJ2-2; tentative D call: TRBD2 (6 bases). The CDR3 spans 16 residues. CDR1 SNHLY and CDR2 FYNNEI come from the germline V gene. The V and J ends lost 7 bases and 5 bases respectively, with 20 bases between them. This CDR3 is CASIKFGLGGTGELFF. The CDR3 DNA reads TGTGCCAGCATTAAGTTTGGTCTAGGAGGGACCGGGGAGCTGTTTTTT.

The V gene is TRBV9, the J gene TRBJ1-1, with 7 bases identical to TRBD1. There are 15 residues in the CDR3. The V gene end was trimmed by 2 bases and the J gene end by 6 bases; junction bases not matched to a gene: 10. Germline CDR1 and CDR2: SGDLS and YYNGEE. CDR3 coding DNA: TGTGCCAGCAGCGTTTTGACAGGGTTGATGGCTGAAGCTTTCTTT. It specifies CASSVLTGLMAEAFF.

The CDR3 sequence: CASNDPFTEAFF. CDR3 nucleotide sequence: TGTGCCAGTAACGACCCATTCACTGAAGCTTTCTTT. The chain carries TRBV19 and TRBJ1-1; D is uncertain. CDR1 is LNHDA and CDR2 is SQIVND in the germline V gene (reference sequence). Trimming took 7 bases from V and 4 from J, leaving 10 bases between them. This CDR3 is 12 amino acids long.

V gene TRBV4-2 combines with J gene TRBJ2-6, with TRBD1 matching over 9 bases. The V segment lost 0 bases and the J segment 0 bases; nucleotides outside the gene matches: 3. In germline, CDR1 is LGHNA, CDR2 YNFKEQ. CDR3 length: 18 residues. CDR3 region: CASSQDGTGLSGANVLTF. The CDR3 coding sequence is TGTGCCAGCAGCCAAGATGGGACAGGGCTCTCTGGGGCCAACGTCCTGACTTTC.

The chain combines TRBV27 with TRBJ2-7, with 8 bases fitting TRBD2. Germline V gives CDR1 MNHEY, CDR2 SMNVEV (reference sequence). The trim removed 3 bases at V and 4 bases at J, leaving 2 bases unmatched. CDR3 length equals 13 residues. The CDR3 nucleotides read TGTGCCAGCAGTTTTCGGGAGGGGTACGAGCAGTACTTC. Encoded protein: CASSFREGYEQYF.

The genes are TRBV27 and TRBJ2-1, with 9 bases lining up with TRBD1. Looked up from germline, CDR1 is MNHEY and CDR2 is SMNVEV (reference sequence). The CDR3 consists of 15 residues. The ends lost 2 bases at V and 4 bases at J; junction bases unmatched: 3. CDR3 region: CASSLGTGQYNEQFF. CDR3 coding DNA: TGTGCCAGCAGTTTAGGGACAGGGCAATACAATGAGCAGTTCTTC.

The CDR3 region has the DNA TGTGCCAGCAGTTGGTCGGGGCCAGGGGGTGGCAATCAGCCCCAGCATTTT. This gives the protein CASSWSGPGGGNQPQHF. V usage is TRBV27 and J usage is TRBJ1-5; 7 positions agree with TRBD1. J gave up 2 bases and V 4 bases, and 11 bases lay outside the gene matches. The germline gives CDR1 MNHEY, CDR2 SMNVEV (reference sequence). This CDR3 is 17 amino acids long.

The V gene is TRBV7-3, the J gene TRBJ2-3; D gene unclear. This CDR3 comprises 15 residues. V lost 2 bases, J lost 0 bases, and 9 bases lay in between. The germline V gene has CDR1 SGHTA and CDR2 FQGTGA. The CDR3 coding sequence is TGTGCCAGCAGCTTAGTCGGCAGAAGCACAGATACGCAGTATTTT. Its protein product is CASSLVGRSTDTQYF.

As for this clone: Within the sample, other DNA sequences also encode this same CDR3. This chain links TRBV27 with TRBJ2-3, with 8 positions matching TRBD2. The germline V gene encodes CDR1 MNHEY and CDR2 SMNVEV (reference sequence). The CDR3 runs to 15 residues. The trim removed 2 bases at V and 2 bases at J, leaving 3 bases unmatched. CDR3 DNA: TGTGCCAGCAGTTTAGCGGGAGGCTACACAGATACGCAGTATTTT. Protein sequence: CASSLAGGYTDTQYF.

V and J are TRBV10-2 and TRBJ2-7, with a possible D match to TRBD2 (5 bases). V was clipped by 2 bases and J by 0 bases, with 14 bases between them. This CDR3 spans 16 amino acids. CDR1 is WSHSY, CDR2 SAAADI, per germline. CDR3 region: CASSEGPAESSYEQYF. In DNA form, the CDR3 reads TGCGCCAGCAGTGAGGGTCCAGCGGAAAGCTCCTACGAGCAGTACTTC.

This clone has only a few counts. Additional DNA sequences in this sample encode the identical CDR3. The chain recombines TRBV7-3 with TRBJ2-1, with 8 bases that match TRBD1. Per the germline V gene, CDR1 is SGHTA and CDR2 is FQGTGA. V lost 4 bases and J lost 4; bases outside the gene matches: 3. The CDR3 covers 14 residues. CDR3 residues: CASSSGTGYNEQFF. The CDR3 region has the DNA TGTGCCAGCAGCTCCGGGACAGGATACAATGAGCAGTTCTTC.

Notes on this clone: The sample carries other DNA sequences with the same CDR3. The rearrangement joins TRBV27 to TRBJ1-1; the D gene is possibly TRBD1 (6 bases). Germline V gene lookup returns CDR1 MNHEY and CDR2 SMNVEV (reference sequence). V was pared by 6 bases and J by 3 bases, with 14 bases between. The CDR3 runs to 14 residues. The DNA for the CDR3 is TGTGCCAGCAGCCTAGGGGGGTCGTACACTGAAGCTTTCTTT. It codes for CASSLGGSYTEAFF.

This rearrangement joins TRBV11-2 to TRBJ2-5; D uncertain. Germline assignment: CDR1 SGHAT and CDR2 FQNNGV. V was clipped by 0 bases and J by 3 bases, with 2 bases between them. The CDR3 totals 12 residues. The CDR3 protein is CASSLDEETQYF. The DNA of the CDR3 is TGTGCCAGCAGCTTAGACGAAGAGACCCAGTACTTC.

The chain combines TRBV7-8 with TRBJ2-7; tentative D call: TRBD2 (5 bases). The length of the CDR3 is 14 residues. Between the trimmed V and J ends, which lost 0 bases and 7 bases, there was a span of 13 bases. Germline V gene sequence: CDR1 SGHVS, CDR2 FQNEAQ. The CDR3 region has the DNA TGTGCCAGCAGCTTAGCCGGGCTAGCTGGTGAGCAGTACTTC. Its translation: CASSLAGLAGEQYF.

The rearrangement links TRBV28 to TRBJ2-7, with 8 bases aligning to TRBD2. Germline V CDR1 and CDR2: MDHEN, SYDVKM. The CDR3 totals 14 residues. V lost 8 bases, J lost 2 bases, and 8 bases stayed unmatched. CDR3 DNA: TGTGCCAGCTCCAGACTAGCGACGGCCTACGAGCAGTACTTC. It is translated as CASSRLATAYEQYF. The complete variable domain, with remaining parts taken from reference TRBV28 and TRBJ2-7, reads DVKVTQSSRYLVKRTGEKVFLECVQDMDHENMFWYRQDPGLGLRLIYFSYDVKMKEKGDIPEGYSVSREKKERFSLILESASTNQTSMYLCASSRLATAYEQYFGPGTRLTVT.

V and J are TRBV19 and TRBJ2-1; the D is unclear. V was cut by 3 bases and J by 5 bases, with 11 bases left in between. This CDR3 spans 14 amino acids. Germline V gives CDR1 LNHDA, CDR2 SQIVND (reference sequence). CDR3 bases: TGTGCCAGTAGTATGGGCCCCCTGAACAATGAGCAGTTCTTC. Translation: CASSMGPLNNEQFF. The full variable domain, with the rest looked up from reference TRBV19 and TRBJ2-1, is DGGITQSPKYLFRKEGQNVTLSCEQNLNHDAMYWYRQDPGQGLRLIYYSQIVNDFQKGDIAEGYSVSREKKESFPLTVTSAQKNPTAFYLCASSMGPLNNEQFFGPGTRLTVL.

V usage is TRBV15 and J usage is TRBJ1-1; no clear D. CDR3 length: 14 amino acids. Per germline, CDR1 LNHNV and CDR2 YYDKDF (reference sequence). V was clipped by 4 bases and J by 4 bases, with 13 bases between them. The CDR3 DNA sequence: TGTGCCACCAGCACCCCCCAGCCCCCCACTGAAGCTTTCTTT. It yields the protein CATSTPQPPTEAFF.

This chain uses TRBV7-9 with TRBJ2-2; D may be TRBD1 (6 bases). Trimming removed 6 bases at V and 3 bases at J, with 20 bases between. The CDR3 has 17 amino acids. Germline V gene lookup returns CDR1 SEHNR and CDR2 FQNEAQ (reference sequence). The CDR3: CASRRYPQGHYTGELFF. The CDR3 bases are TGTGCCAGCAGACGCTACCCTCAGGGGCATTACACCGGGGAGCTGTTTTTT.

J is TRBJ2-1 and V is TRBV9; 10 nucleotides line up with TRBD2. The V gene end was trimmed by 3 bases and the J gene end by 3 bases; junction bases not matched to a gene: 6. The CDR3 extends over 16 amino acids. Looked up from germline, CDR1 is SGDLS and CDR2 is YYNGEE. The CDR3 is CASSGNSGRYYNEQFF. The DNA of the CDR3 is TGTGCCAGCAGCGGAAATAGCGGGAGGTACTACAATGAGCAGTTCTTC.

As regards this clone: Other DNA sequences of this sample code for an identical CDR3. This chain connects TRBV13 to TRBJ2-7, with 8 bases matching TRBD1. The CDR3 sequence is 15 residues long. The ends lost 4 bases at V and 0 bases at J; junction bases unmatched: 5. Per the germline V gene, CDR1 is PRHDT and CDR2 is FYEKMQ (reference sequence). CDR3 in DNA: TGTGCCAGCAGCTCCCGGGACAGGAGCTCCTACGAGCAGTACTTC. This sequence encodes CASSSRDRSSYEQYF. Full variable domain (missing parts from reference TRBV13 and TRBJ2-7): AAGVIQSPRHLIKEKRETATLKCYPIPRHDTVYWYQQGPGQDPQFLISFYEKMQSDKGSIPDRFSAQQFSDYHSELNMSSLELGDSALYFCASSSRDRSSYEQYFGPGTRLTVT.

The rearrangement links TRBV19 to TRBJ1-2; 8 bases are a match to TRBD1. The junction had 11 bases not matched to a gene; V was cut back by 10 bases and J by 4 bases. The CDR3 covers 14 residues. Germline CDR1 and CDR2: LNHDA and SQIVND (reference sequence). CDR3 loop: CATSPGGAGYGYTF. The CDR3, as DNA: TGTGCCACCTCCCCAGGGGGCGCGGGCTATGGCTACACCTTC.

This clone was counted a single time. The CDR3 coding sequence is TGTGCCAGCAGTGAGGGGGGGAGGGACAATGAGCAGTTCTTC. It codes for CASSEGGRDNEQFF. The V call is TRBV2, the J call TRBJ2-1, with 7 bases fitting TRBD2. This CDR3 contains 14 residues. Germline-derived CDR1 and CDR2 are SNHLY and FYNNEI. The V gene end was trimmed by 3 bases and the J gene end by 5 bases; junction bases not matched to a gene: 4.